This note documents a single T cell receptor (beta chain) sequence. Its matching antigen is unknown. TCRdb keeps only in-frame clones here, not all; method: immunoSEQ multiplex PCR. The sample shows 150,000 to 200,000 clones, approximately 88% of them seen only once. This sample is drawn from a study of cytomegalovirus exposure and HLA in healthy donors. Study observations and caveats: While the bulk of TCR sequences proved rare, some public TCRs turned up in many donors. Cytomegalovirus-associated TCR beta chains were listed, numbering under 200.

This CDR3 contains 14 residues. Trimming removed 7 bases from V and 0 bases from J, with 10 bases in between. Germline CDR1 reads SGHRS; CDR2 reads YFSETQ. The rearrangement joins TRBV5-1 to TRBJ2-2; D is unclear. The sequencing sample was made of PBMCs. The clonotype comes from a young man in good health and CMV-seropositive. The CDR3 region is CASRAEANTGELFF. The CDR3 nucleotides read TGCGCCAGCCGAGCCGAAGCGAACACCGGGGAGCTGTTTTTT.